The 30 T cell receptor beta chains given below trace back to one sample, sequenced in a study of T cell responses to AZD1222 COVID-19 vaccine. Measured with immunoSEQ multiplex PCR; TCRdb has only the in-frame clones, and not every one. The sample includes about 90,000 clones, around nine tenths of them seen just once. The starting material was peripheral blood, obtained on day 0 of MenACWY control vaccination. All receptors derive from an adult in good health.

This clone appeared once. The sample holds other DNA sequences that translate to the same CDR3. The chain uses TRBV28 and TRBJ1-4; unclear D gene. This CDR3 contains 15 residues. Germline V gives CDR1 MDHEN, CDR2 SYDVKM. V shed 6 bases and J shed 0 bases, with 11 bases lying between them. This CDR3 is CASSPPGATNEKLFF. CDR3 coding DNA: TGTGCCAGCAGCCCCCCAGGTGCAACTAATGAAAAACTGTTTTTT. Full variable domain (rest looked up from reference TRBV28 and TRBJ1-4): DVKVTQSSRYLVKRTGEKVFLECVQDMDHENMFWYRQDPGLGLRLIYFSYDVKMKEKGDIPEGYSVSREKKERFSLILESASTNQTSMYLCASSPPGATNEKLFFGSGTQLSVL.

This clone was picked up one time. The chain carries TRBV7-2 and TRBJ2-7, with TRBD1 matching 8 bases. V lost 4 bases to trimming and J lost 10 bases; unmatched junction nucleotides: 6. The length of the CDR3 is 12 residues. The V gene's germline CDR1 is SGHTA and CDR2 FQGNSA. DNA of the CDR3: TGTGCCAGCAGCTATGGACAGGGCCGTCAGTACTTC. It encodes CASSYGQGRQYF.

V usage is TRBV11-2 and J usage is TRBJ1-1; D is possibly TRBD1 (6 bases). The germline V and J ends were trimmed by 5 bases and 2 bases, with 15 bases remaining between them. The CDR3 extends over 15 amino acids. The germline V gene has CDR1 SGHAT and CDR2 FQNNGV. CDR3 nucleotide sequence: TGTGCCAGCAGCCAAGCCGGGACAACCAACACTGAAGCTTTCTTT. It translates to CASSQAGTTNTEAFF. The entire variable domain, with the rest obtained from reference TRBV11-2 and TRBJ1-1, is as follows: EAGVAQSPRYKIIEKRQSVAFWCNPISGHATLYWYQQILGQGPKLLIQFQNNGVVDDSQLPKDRFSAERLKGVDSTLKIQPAKLEDSAVYLCASSQAGTTNTEAFFGQGTRLTVV.

V is TRBV6-2 or TRBV6-3 and J is TRBJ1-5; a weak D match, TRBD1 (6 bases). Germline V CDR1 and CDR2: MNHEY, SVGEGT. V was pared by 0 bases and J by 6 bases, with 12 bases between. CDR3 length: 15 amino acids. The CDR3 DNA sequence: TGTGCCAGCAGTTACTCGGGGGGCGTAGGTCAGCCCCAGCATTTT. Translated: CASSYSGGVGQPQHF.

V usage is TRBV4-3 and J usage is TRBJ1-4; possibly TRBD1 for D (6 bases). The CDR3 spans 18 residues. Per the germline V gene, CDR1 is LGHNA and CDR2 is YSLEER. V was pared by 4 bases and J by 4 bases, with 22 bases between. The CDR3 loop reads CASSPTGGRGADNEKLFF. The CDR3 DNA follows: TGCGCCAGCAGCCCTACGGGGGGCCGGGGGGCGGATAATGAAAAACTGTTTTTT.

V and J are TRBV7-2 and TRBJ1-5; 7 bases align to TRBD1. V was clipped by 7 bases and J by 6 bases; unmatched bases: 12. The CDR3 contains 15 residues. Germline CDR1 is SGHTA and CDR2 is FQGNSA. The CDR3 coding sequence is TGTGCCAGCAAAACGGTAGGGGGCGAAAGTCAGCCCCAGCATTTT. It yields the protein CASKTVGGESQPQHF.

The gene calls are TRBV5-1 and TRBJ2-3, with 14 bases aligning to TRBD2. This CDR3 has 18 amino acids. Germline values: CDR1 SGHRS, CDR2 YFSETQ. J lost 3 bases, V lost 4 bases, and 10 bases had no gene match. The DNA for the CDR3 is TGCGCCAGCAGCACCGGACTAGCGGGGGGTATTTCAACAGATACGCAGTATTTT. Encoded protein: CASSTGLAGGISTDTQYF.

V usage is TRBV6-2 or TRBV6-3 and J usage is TRBJ2-3; the match to TRBD2 covers 11 bases. V lost 4 bases to trimming and J lost 7 bases; unmatched junction nucleotides: 10. The CDR3 runs to 16 residues. Germline CDR1 MNHEY, CDR2 SVGEGT. As DNA, the CDR3 is TGTGCCAGCAGTTTCCCGACTAGCGGGGACCGTTATACGCAGTATTTT. Translated, it gives CASSFPTSGDRYTQYF.

This clone came up once. This rearrangement joins TRBV19 to TRBJ1-1; D is uncertain. Germline V gene lookup returns CDR1 LNHDA and CDR2 SQIVND (reference sequence). Trimming shortened V by 7 bases and J by 0 bases, and 9 bases separated the two germline ends. CDR3 length equals 13 residues. The CDR3 DNA reads as TGTGCCAGTATACATCCGATGAACACTGAAGCTTTCTTT. Its protein is CASIHPMNTEAFF.

This clone was seen once. This rearrangement joins TRBV3-1 (or the pseudogene TRBV3-2) to TRBJ1-4, with 8 bases that match TRBD1. The CDR3 is 14 residues long. Unmatched junction bases numbered 4, after V lost 3 bases and J lost 7 bases. Germline CDR1 reads LGHDT; CDR2 reads YNNKEL (reference sequence). The CDR3 reads CASSQRTGLEKLFF. CDR3 sequence (DNA): TGTGCCAGCAGCCAGAGGACAGGGCTTGAAAAACTGTTTTTT.

The J gene is TRBJ1-4, the V gene TRBV5-5; a weak D match, TRBD1 (5 bases). This CDR3 comprises 20 residues. Trimming pared 0 bases from V and 0 bases from J, leaving 21 bases between. Germline CDR1 and CDR2: SGHKS and YYEKEE (reference sequence). CDR3 coding DNA: TGTGCCAGCAGCTTGGAGTTTGGGACCCTGGCAGGAGCAACTAATGAAAAACTGTTTTTT. The encoded protein is CASSLEFGTLAGATNEKLFF. The variable domain in full, with the rest retrieved from reference TRBV5-5 and TRBJ1-4, is DAGVTQSPTHLIKTRGQQVTLRCSPISGHKSVSWYQQVLGQGPQFIFQYYEKEERGRGNFPDRFSARQFPNYSSELNVNALLLGDSALYLCASSLEFGTLAGATNEKLFFGSGTQLSVL.

This chain joins TRBV5-1 and TRBJ2-1; 11 positions agree with TRBD2. There are 16 residues in the CDR3. Per the germline V gene, CDR1 is SGHRS and CDR2 is YFSETQ. Germline trimming cut 1 base from V and 9 bases from J; bases unmatched to any gene: 9. The CDR3 protein is CASSLKTSGSGVEQFF. The CDR3 coding sequence is TGCGCCAGCAGCTTGAAAACTAGCGGGAGCGGGGTTGAGCAGTTCTTC.

V is TRBV28 and J is TRBJ2-7; 8 bases are shared with TRBD2. Germline V lookup: CDR1 MDHEN, CDR2 SYDVKM. The CDR3 covers 15 residues. With V trimmed by 6 bases and J by 4 bases, 11 bases remained unmatched. DNA of the CDR3: TGTGCCAGCAGCCCTAGCGGGCGGGGAGATTACGAGCAGTACTTC. Encoded protein: CASSPSGRGDYEQYF.

The chain uses TRBV14 and TRBJ1-5; D remains ambiguous. The CDR3 loop spans 13 amino acids. V lost 4 bases and J 0 bases, leaving 4 bases between the germline ends. From germline, CDR1 is SGHDN and CDR2 FVKESK. DNA for the CDR3: TGTGCCAGCAGCCGGGATAGCAATCAGCCCCAGCATTTT. Protein: CASSRDSNQPQHF.

This chain uses TRBV6-5 with TRBJ1-4; 7 bases align to TRBD1. V was clipped by 6 bases and J by 5 bases; unmatched bases: 6. Germline lookup yields CDR1 MNHEY and CDR2 SVGAGI. CDR3 size: 14 residues. CDR3: CASSRGQKNEKLFF. The CDR3 DNA is TGTGCCAGCAGCCGGGGACAGAAAAATGAAAAACTGTTTTTT.

The chain joins TRBV6-4 to TRBJ2-2; D remains unclear. The germline V and J ends were trimmed by 3 bases and 1 base, with 6 bases remaining between them. Looked up from germline, CDR1 is MRHNA and CDR2 is SNTAGT. The CDR3 consists of 14 residues. The CDR3 DNA reads TGTGCCAGCAGTGAGGAGTTGAACACCGGGGAGCTGTTTTTT. Its protein product is CASSEELNTGELFF.

V is TRBV28 and J is TRBJ2-5; TRBD2 aligns across 7 bases. The CDR3 contains 14 residues. Germline values: CDR1 MDHEN, CDR2 SYDVKM. Germline trimming cut 4 bases from V and 5 bases from J; bases unmatched to any gene: 7. The CDR3 loop is CASSWGLREETQYF. CDR3 DNA: TGTGCCAGCAGTTGGGGACTAAGGGAGGAGACCCAGTACTTC.

This chain links TRBV6-6 with TRBJ2-1; the match to TRBD1 covers 10 bases. The CDR3 loop spans 16 amino acids. The ends lost 2 bases at V and 7 bases at J; junction bases unmatched: 8. CDR1 and CDR2 (germline): MNHNY, SVGAGI (reference sequence). The CDR3 sequence is CASSYLGTGVGNEQFF. In nucleotides, the CDR3 is TGTGCCAGCAGTTACCTCGGGACAGGGGTTGGGAATGAGCAGTTCTTC.

The chain joins TRBV7-6 to TRBJ1-3; unclear D gene. Germline V gene lookup returns CDR1 SGHVS and CDR2 FNYEAQ. This CDR3 contains 14 residues. The V end lost 1 base, the J end lost 3 bases, and 7 bases lay between the germline ends. CDR3 region: CASSLVDRGNTIYF. CDR3 DNA sequence: TGTGCCAGCAGCTTAGTTGACCGTGGAAACACCATATATTTT. Variable domain in full (rest from reference TRBV7-6 and TRBJ1-3): GAGVSQSPRYKVTKRGQDVALRCDPISGHVSLYWYRQALGQGPEFLTYFNYEAQQDKSGLPNDRFSAERPEGSISTLTIQRTEQRDSAMYRCASSLVDRGNTIYFGEGSWLTVV.

The chain combines TRBV6-1 with TRBJ1-5; the D is unclear. Germline V gene lookup returns CDR1 MNHNS and CDR2 SASEGT. Trimming removed 3 bases from V and 2 bases from J, with 11 bases in between. The CDR3 totals 15 residues. CDR3 amino acids: CASSERRLGNQPQHF. CDR3 DNA: TGTGCCAGCAGTGAGCGGCGACTTGGCAATCAGCCCCAGCATTTT.

This chain links TRBV4-1 with TRBJ1-2; D gene ambiguous. The ends were cut back, 0 bases at V and 4 bases at J, with 12 bases in the middle. In germline, CDR1 is MGHRA, CDR2 YSYEKL. The CDR3 has 15 amino acids. In DNA form, the CDR3 reads TGCGCCAGCAGCCAAGATACGGGCTCAATCTATGGCTACACCTTC. Encoded protein: CASSQDTGSIYGYTF.

This rearrangement joins TRBV5-1 to TRBJ2-1; perhaps D is TRBD1 or TRBD2 (6 bases each). The germline gives CDR1 SGHRS, CDR2 YFSETQ. V lost 3 bases and J lost 7, with 14 bases in between. The CDR3 is 14 amino acids. The CDR3 coding sequence is TGCGCCAGCAGCTGGGAGGACAGAGGGAATGAGCAGTTCTTC. Protein: CASSWEDRGNEQFF. Looking up the rest from reference TRBV5-1 and TRBJ2-1 gives the full variable domain: KAGVTQTPRYLIKTRGQQVTLSCSPISGHRSVSWYQQTPGQGLQFLFEYFSETQRNKGNFPGRFSGRQFSNSRSEMNVSTLELGDSALYLCASSWEDRGNEQFFGPGTRLTVL.

The CDR3 sequence: CASTSGGGTDTQYF. In nucleotides, the CDR3 is TGTGCCAGCACCTCGGGGGGGGGCACAGATACGCAGTATTTT. The chain employs TRBV9 and TRBJ2-3; 8 bases align to TRBD2. Trimming removed 6 bases from V and 1 base from J; junction bases left unmatched: 4. This CDR3 is 14 amino acids long. CDR1 and CDR2 (germline): SGDLS, YYNGEE. The full variable domain, its missing parts supplied by reference TRBV9 and TRBJ2-3, is DSGVTQTPKHLITATGQRVTLRCSPRSGDLSVYWYQQSLDQGLQFLIQYYNGEERAKGNILERFSAQQFPDLHSELNLSSLELGDSALYFCASTSGGGTDTQYFGPGTRLTVL.

CDR3 in amino acids: CASSPGQAYEQYF. The DNA of the CDR3 is TGCGCCAGCAGCCCGGGACAAGCCTACGAGCAGTACTTC. The J gene is TRBJ2-7, the V gene TRBV10-1; D possibly corresponds to TRBD1 (6 bases). Between the trimmed V and J ends, which lost 6 bases and 2 bases, there was a span of 11 bases. CDR3 length: 13 amino acids. The germline V gene has CDR1 WNHNN and CDR2 SYGVQD (reference sequence).

A single count supports this clone. The chain links TRBV18 to TRBJ2-3; TRBD1 aligns across 10 bases. The V gene's germline CDR1 is KGHSH and CDR2 LQKENI. The V and J ends lost 6 bases and 0 bases, in that order; junction bases with no gene match: 6. This CDR3 contains 16 residues. The CDR3 nucleotides read TGTGCCAGCTCCCTAGGACAGGGGGTCAGCACAGATACGCAGTATTTT. Its protein product is CASSLGQGVSTDTQYF.

The CDR3 loop is CASSLAGTRTYEQYF. The CDR3 nucleotides are TGTGCCAGCAGCTTGGCGGGGACCAGAACCTACGAGCAGTACTTC. The rearrangement joins TRBV5-4 to TRBJ2-7; D may be TRBD1 or TRBD2 (5 bases each). Germline V gene lookup returns CDR1 SGHNT and CDR2 YYREEE (reference sequence). The CDR3 has 15 residues. Trimming took off 0 bases at V and 2 bases at J, with 12 bases between the two ends.

The chain combines TRBV5-3 with TRBJ1-2; D is uncertain. TRBV5-3 is filed as an ORF, its function uncertain. With 1 base removed from V and 12 bases from J, the gap between germline ends came to 10 bases. The CDR3 length is 11 residues. The CDR3 bases are TGTGCCAGAAGCTTGACGAGGGAACACACCTTC. The encoded protein is CARSLTREHTF.

The chain employs TRBV28 and TRBJ2-2; D is perhaps TRBD2 (5 bases). Per germline, CDR1 MDHEN and CDR2 SYDVKM. This CDR3 has 15 amino acids. Trimming removed 3 bases at V and 6 bases at J, with 14 bases between. The CDR3 sequence is CASSFRAGGAGELFF. CDR3 nucleotides: TGTGCCAGCAGTTTTCGGGCAGGAGGCGCCGGGGAGCTGTTTTTT. Looking up the rest from reference TRBV28 and TRBJ2-2 gives the full variable domain: DVKVTQSSRYLVKRTGEKVFLECVQDMDHENMFWYRQDPGLGLRLIYFSYDVKMKEKGDIPEGYSVSREKKERFSLILESASTNQTSMYLCASSFRAGGAGELFFGEGSRLTVL.

V gene TRBV18 combines with J gene TRBJ1-1; the D is unclear. Germline V lookup: CDR1 KGHSH, CDR2 LQKENI. Trimming left V 2 bases short and J 1 base short, with 8 bases between. This CDR3 is 14 amino acids long. As DNA, the CDR3 is TGTGCCAGCTCACCAAACACGGCGAACACTGAAGCTTTCTTT. Residues: CASSPNTANTEAFF.

This chain links TRBV28 with TRBJ1-1, with a possible D match to TRBD1 (5 bases). V dropped 2 bases and J dropped 5 bases, with 18 bases sitting between them. Germline CDR1 MDHEN, CDR2 SYDVKM. The CDR3 is made up of 16 amino acids. The CDR3 bases are TGTGCCAGCAGTTTAGTCGCGGGGCTGGGTAAAACTGAAGCTTTCTTT. This gives the protein CASSLVAGLGKTEAFF.